This TCR beta chain stems from a study of T cell therapy after organ transplantation. Sample time point: 20-29 weeks after completion of therapy. Unmatched junction bases numbered 2, after V lost 1 base and J lost 3 bases. Germline CDR1 is GTSNPN and CDR2 is SVGIG (reference sequence). This CDR3 region has 14 residues. The table came from immunoSEQ multiplex PCR; TCRdb's copy has only in-frame clones and leaves some out. This sample has about 15,000 clones; 85% occur once, and the top ten carry less than 40%. Worth noting for this clone: Its cognate antigen is unknown.

Specimen: CD8+ T cells from blood, collected after autologous CMV-specific T cell therapy. This chain joins TRBV30 and TRBJ2-3; 9 bases line up with TRBD1. The sequence derives from a human patient who had received a solid organ transplant and had CMV disease. The T cells may come from the graft donor. The CDR3 DNA sequence: TGTGCCTGGAGTGGGGGACAGGGTACAGATACGCAGTATTTT. This translates into CAWSGGQGTDTQYF.